What follows are 30 T cell receptor beta chains derived from one specimen sequenced in a study of glioma-infiltrating T cells after dendritic cell vaccination. Sequencing was performed with immunoSEQ multiplex PCR; in TCRdb, only in-frame clones are kept and a portion is missing. The table has 85,000 to 100,000 clones, approximately 80% seen once. Regarding time point: after dendritic cell vaccination, including at tumor progression/relapse. Sequencing was performed on blood, taken after dendritic cell vaccination. All receptors come from a human donor with glioblastoma.

V gene TRBV29-1 combines with J gene TRBJ1-4; 9 nucleotides agree with TRBD1. Germline CDR1 reads SQVTM; CDR2 reads ANQGSEA. The CDR3 runs 15 residues. V shed 7 bases and J 5 bases; nucleotides not matched to a gene: 11. The CDR3 region is CSASQTGGPNEKLFF. As DNA, the CDR3 is TGCAGCGCTTCTCAGACAGGGGGGCCGAATGAAAAACTGTTTTTT.

The J gene is TRBJ1-3, the V gene TRBV30; 9 nucleotides agree with TRBD1. The germline CDR1 and CDR2 sequences are GTSNPN and SVGIG (reference sequence). Trimming took 3 bases from V and 5 from J; bases not matched to a gene: 2. The CDR3 consists of 13 residues. CDR3 sequence reads: CAWRTGGRNTIYF. In nucleotides, the CDR3 is TGTGCCTGGAGGACAGGGGGGCGAAACACCATATATTTT.

The V gene is TRBV5-1, the J gene TRBJ2-6; 9 bases match TRBD1. V lost 3 bases and J lost 3; bases outside the gene matches: 4. Per the germline V gene, CDR1 is SGHRS and CDR2 is YFSETQ. CDR3 size: 16 residues. This CDR3 is CASSSKTGGGANVLTF. CDR3 nucleotide sequence: TGCGCCAGCAGCTCTAAGACAGGGGGTGGGGCCAACGTCCTGACTTTC.

The chain carries TRBV2 and TRBJ1-1; TRBD1 agrees at 10 bases. This CDR3 is built from 14 residues. CDR1 and CDR2 (germline): SNHLY, FYNNEI. The ends lost 6 bases at V and 4 bases at J; junction bases unmatched: 5. The CDR3 sequence is CASRMTGGFTEAFF. In DNA form, the CDR3 reads TGTGCCAGCAGAATGACAGGGGGCTTCACTGAAGCTTTCTTT. The full variable domain, completed using reference TRBV2 and TRBJ1-1, is EPEVTQTPSHQVTQMGQEVILRCVPISNHLYFYWYRQILGQKVEFLVSFYNNEISEKSEIFDDQFSVERPDGSNFTLKIRSTKLEDSAMYFCASRMTGGFTEAFFGQGTRLTVV.

This chain connects TRBV11-2 to TRBJ2-7, with 10 positions matching TRBD2. J lost 2 bases, V lost 0 bases, and 7 bases had no gene match. Germline values: CDR1 SGHAT, CDR2 FQNNGV. CDR3 length: 17 amino acids. The CDR3 loop reads CASSLDQLAGFTYEQYF. The CDR3 coding sequence is TGTGCCAGCAGCTTAGATCAACTAGCGGGGTTTACCTACGAGCAGTACTTC.

The chain links TRBV6-5 to TRBJ1-2; D uncertain. Germline V gene lookup returns CDR1 MNHEY and CDR2 SVGAGI. This CDR3 comprises 16 residues. V lost 6 bases and J lost 7, with 24 bases in between. In nucleotides, the CDR3 is TGTGCCAGCAGCTACACCGCGGAATCCACTCGGGGTGGCTACACCTTC. Protein: CASSYTAESTRGGYTF.

Turning to this clone: The same CDR3 is also encoded by other DNA sequences in this sample. J is TRBJ2-7 and V is TRBV5-6, with D perhaps matching TRBD1 (6 bases). CDR1 is SGHDT, CDR2 YYEEEE, per germline. The CDR3 is 13 amino acids. Trimming stripped 2 bases from V and 7 bases from J, with 13 bases between. CDR3 in amino acids: CASSLGTTGEQYV. In nucleotides, the CDR3 is TGTGCCAGCAGCTTAGGGACAACAGGAGAGCAGTACGTC.

The chain carries TRBV4-2 and TRBJ2-6; weak D call: TRBD1 (5 bases). Trimming took 0 bases from V and 0 from J, leaving 9 bases between them. The CDR3 spans 17 residues. CDR1 and CDR2 (germline): LGHNA, YNFKEQ. The chain's CDR3 is CASSQETTASGANVLTF. The CDR3 DNA sequence: TGTGCCAGCAGCCAAGAGACGACAGCCTCTGGGGCCAACGTCCTGACTTTC.

The chain has TRBV27 and TRBJ1-5; the D is unclear. CDR1 and CDR2 (germline): MNHEY, SMNVEV (reference sequence). This CDR3 contains 14 residues. V lost 3 bases and J lost 6, with 12 bases in between. The CDR3 DNA follows: TGTGCCAGCAGTTTTACCGGGGAATTTCAGCCCCAGCATTTT. The encoded protein is CASSFTGEFQPQHF.

This rearrangement joins TRBV29-1 to TRBJ2-1; D is possibly TRBD2 (6 bases). Germline loops: CDR1 SQVTM, CDR2 ANQGSEA. V was clipped by 2 bases and J by 8 bases, with 16 bases between them. This CDR3 has 14 residues. CDR3 sequence: CSVEPGRTGDEQFF. In DNA form, the CDR3 reads TGCAGCGTTGAACCTGGGCGAACGGGGGATGAGCAGTTCTTC.

The V gene is TRBV6-1, the J gene TRBJ2-7, with TRBD1 identical over 9 bases. This CDR3 contains 15 residues. V trimming: 3 bases; J trimming: 2 bases; junction bases outside the gene matches: 5. Germline V lookup: CDR1 MNHNS, CDR2 SASEGT. CDR3 coding DNA: TGTGCCAGCAGTGACCGGGACAGGGCAACCTACGAGCAGTACGTC. It encodes CASSDRDRATYEQYV.

V and J are TRBV10-3 and TRBJ2-3; D is perhaps TRBD1 (6 bases). Germline CDR1 ENHRY, CDR2 SYGVKD. Trimming took 0 bases from V and 2 from J, leaving 12 bases between them. The CDR3 has 16 residues. CDR3: CAISESGVGATDTQYF. CDR3 coding DNA: TGTGCCATCAGTGAGTCAGGGGTGGGGGCCACAGATACGCAGTATTTT.

In this sample, this clone turned up once. The rearrangement uses TRBV27 and TRBJ2-5; TRBD2 matches 11 bases. Germline V gives CDR1 MNHEY, CDR2 SMNVEV (reference sequence). The CDR3 length is 15 residues. V shed 7 bases and J 2 bases; nucleotides not matched to a gene: 6. The CDR3 here is CASNLAGGPQETQYF. The CDR3 DNA is TGTGCCAGCAATCTAGCGGGGGGACCTCAAGAGACCCAGTACTTC.

This chain joins TRBV5-1 and TRBJ2-2; 8 nucleotides match TRBD2. Germline V CDR1 and CDR2: SGHRS, YFSETQ. The CDR3 consists of 16 residues. V was pared by 3 bases and J by 5 bases, with 9 bases of the junction left unmatched. The CDR3 reads CASSSVIAGNTGELFF. The CDR3 DNA is TGCGCCAGCAGCTCGGTCATAGCGGGAAATACCGGGGAGCTGTTTTTT.

This chain connects TRBV18 to TRBJ1-1, with TRBD1 matching over 11 bases. V trimming: 2 bases; J trimming: 5 bases; junction bases outside the gene matches: 7. Looked up from germline, CDR1 is KGHSH and CDR2 is LQKENI. This CDR3 comprises 16 residues. The CDR3 loop is CASSPLGQGAGTEAFF. The CDR3 coding sequence is TGTGCCAGCTCACCATTAGGACAGGGGGCGGGAACTGAAGCTTTCTTT.

This chain uses TRBV11-2 with TRBJ2-1; tentative D call: TRBD1 (5 bases). Trimming cost V 2 bases and J 8 bases, with 22 bases left between them. The CDR3 has 17 residues. The germline V gene has CDR1 SGHAT and CDR2 FQNNGV. DNA of the CDR3: TGTGCCAGCAGCTTATGGGGAACTGGCCAAGGGGCGTATGAGCAGTTCTTC. It yields the protein CASSLWGTGQGAYEQFF.

The V gene is TRBV5-6, the J gene TRBJ2-2; D gene unclear. The V end was cut by 4 bases, the J end by 5 bases, with 15 bases between. The CDR3 has 15 amino acids. Germline CDR1 SGHDT, CDR2 YYEEEE. The CDR3 nucleotides read TGTGCCAGCAGCCTATATTCCCCTGTTACCGGGGAGCTGTTTTTT. It is translated as CASSLYSPVTGELFF.

The V call is TRBV19, the J call TRBJ1-5; D gene uncertain. V was clipped by 5 bases and J by 7 bases, with 12 bases between them. Germline CDR1 is LNHDA and CDR2 is SQIVND (reference sequence). CDR3 length: 13 amino acids. As DNA, the CDR3 is TGTGCCAGTAGTCCAGGACTCCCGCAGCCCCAGCATTTT. Its translation is CASSPGLPQPQHF.

As for this clone: Mismatch with germline at one junction end may stem from a read error. The rearrangement joins TRBV11-2 to TRBJ1-3; D uncertain. The CDR3 sequence is 13 residues long. CDR1 SGHAT and CDR2 FQNNGV come from the germline V gene. This chain's CDR3 is CASSLMEGLEIAF. CDR3 nucleotides: TGTGCCAGCAGCCTTATGGAGGGTTTGGAGATTGCTTTT.

The chain recombines TRBV7-2 with TRBJ1-5; a possible D gene is TRBD1 (5 bases). V shed 5 bases and J shed 1 base, with 9 bases lying between them. Germline assignment: CDR1 SGHTA and CDR2 FQGNSA. The CDR3 consists of 14 residues. CDR3 DNA: TGTGCCAGCAGCCCCGGGGGGAGCAATCAGCCCCAGCATTTT. Its translation is CASSPGGSNQPQHF.

The V call is TRBV25-1, the J call TRBJ2-3, with D possibly matching TRBD1 (6 bases). V lost 2 bases to trimming and J lost 3 bases, with 12 bases between them. This CDR3 is built from 15 residues. CDR1 and CDR2 from the germline V gene are MGHDK and SYGVNS. The CDR3 nucleotides are TGTGCCAGCAGTGAACTCCGGGACACAACAGATACGCAGTATTTT. Translated, it gives CASSELRDTTDTQYF. Full variable domain (remainder filled in from reference TRBV25-1 and TRBJ2-3): EADIYQTPRYLVIGTGKKITLECSQTMGHDKMYWYQQDPGMELHLIHYSYGVNSTEKGDLSSESTVSRIRTEHFPLTLESARPSHTSQYLCASSELRDTTDTQYFGPGTRLTVL.

V is TRBV29-1 and J is TRBJ2-3, with TRBD1 matching 8 bases. V trimming: 7 bases; J trimming: 6 bases; junction bases outside the gene matches: 9. This CDR3 is built from 13 residues. Per the germline V gene, CDR1 is SQVTM and CDR2 is ANQGSEA. The CDR3 DNA sequence: TGCAGCGGGTCTCAGGGGGCGGGGGATACGCAGTATTTT. Protein sequence: CSGSQGAGDTQYF.

This clone has a single count. The V call is TRBV27, the J call TRBJ2-3; possibly TRBD2 for D (5 bases). This CDR3 has 13 amino acids. The V gene's germline CDR1 is MNHEY and CDR2 SMNVEV (reference sequence). Trimming removed 5 bases from V and 6 bases from J, with 12 bases in between. CDR3 loop: CASSIGRGDTQYF. CDR3 sequence (DNA): TGTGCCAGCAGTATTGGGAGAGGGGATACGCAGTATTTT.

V and J are TRBV5-6 and TRBJ2-5; a weak D match, TRBD1 (6 bases). Between the trimmed V and J ends, which lost 6 bases and 2 bases, there was a span of 11 bases. The CDR3 totals 13 residues. The V gene's germline CDR1 is SGHDT and CDR2 YYEEEE. The CDR3 loop reads CASTWTAQETQYF. The CDR3 DNA reads TGTGCCAGCACCTGGACAGCACAAGAGACCCAGTACTTC.

This clone was picked up one time. The chain carries TRBV6-1 and TRBJ2-7, with 10 bases fitting TRBD1. Unmatched junction bases numbered 8, after V lost 8 bases and J lost 1 base. CDR1 is MNHNS, CDR2 SASEGT, per germline. The CDR3 spans 15 residues. The CDR3 bases are TGTGCCAGCCGCCGGGACAGGGGCCAGTCCTACGAGCAGTACGTC. This encodes CASRRDRGQSYEQYV.

J is TRBJ1-2 and V is TRBV18; the D gene is possibly TRBD1 (5 bases). The CDR3 is 16 amino acids. The germline CDR1 and CDR2 sequences are KGHSH and LQKENI. Trimming shortened V by 3 bases and J by 4 bases, and 18 bases separated the two germline ends. In nucleotides, the CDR3 is TGTGCCAGCTCACCTACTTCTACTTTTGACAGCTATGGCTACACCTTC. Protein sequence: CASSPTSTFDSYGYTF.

The chain carries TRBV5-1 and TRBJ1-2, with 7 nucleotides matching TRBD1. The germline CDR1 and CDR2 sequences are SGHRS and YFSETQ. The CDR3 loop spans 16 amino acids. Losses at the gene ends were 7 bases for V and 6 bases for J; bases not matched to a gene: 18. The CDR3 loop reads CASGPRQGGAWDGYTF. The CDR3 bases are TGCGCCAGCGGTCCCCGACAGGGCGGTGCGTGGGATGGCTACACCTTC.

This chain uses TRBV6-1 with TRBJ1-3; 11 bases line up with TRBD1. CDR3 length equals 18 residues. The V gene end was trimmed by 1 base and the J gene end by 4 bases; junction bases not matched to a gene: 9. Germline V lookup: CDR1 MNHNS, CDR2 SASEGT. CDR3 in amino acids: CASSEVKDRGRWGNTIYF. The CDR3 coding sequence is TGTGCCAGCAGTGAAGTGAAGGACAGGGGGCGATGGGGAAACACCATATATTTT.

This clone was observed a handful of times. The chain uses TRBV7-9 and TRBJ2-7; TRBD2 agrees at 8 bases. The CDR3 sequence is 16 residues long. V lost 4 bases to trimming and J lost 1 base; unmatched junction nucleotides: 9. Looked up from germline, CDR1 is SEHNR and CDR2 is FQNEAQ (reference sequence). In DNA, the CDR3 is TGTGCCAGCAGCTCCGGAGGAGCGGGGGAATCCTACGAGCAGTACTTC. Translation: CASSSGGAGESYEQYF.

The genes are TRBV9 and TRBJ2-1; 11 bases agree with TRBD2. In germline, CDR1 is SGDLS, CDR2 YYNGEE. This CDR3 contains 16 residues. The V and J ends lost 3 bases and 4 bases, in that order; junction bases with no gene match: 6. The CDR3 DNA reads TGTGCCAGCAGCGAGCTAGCGGGAGGACGTTACAATGAGCAGTTCTTC. It specifies CASSELAGGRYNEQFF.